These 15 T cell receptor beta chains originate from one sample sequenced in a study of blood T cells in healthy people across ages. Through a sample-barcoded 5' primer and a J-beta primer mix, a second PCR was run for about 6 to 11 cycles. TCRdb reprocessed the 5' RACE reads with MiXCR, giving one entry per CDR3 protein. The table records approximately 730,000 distinct CDR3 sequences, approximately 53% of them present only once. The sequenced material came from blood. These receptors were obtained from a man older than 75 in good health.

The V and J genes are TRBV7-9 and TRBJ2-7; D ambiguous. From germline, CDR1 is SEHNR and CDR2 FQNEAQ (reference sequence). V shed 7 bases and J shed 4 bases, with 11 bases lying between them. This CDR3 has 12 residues. CDR3 amino acids: CASTPLGYEQYF. Written as DNA, the CDR3 is TGTGCCAGCACCCCGTTGGGGTACGAGCAGTACTTC.

The chain employs TRBV7-3 and TRBJ1-1; TRBD1 matches 11 bases. The CDR3 consists of 15 residues. With 7 bases clipped from V and 3 bases from J, the junction kept 7 bases outside the gene matches. The germline V gene has CDR1 SGHTA and CDR2 FQGTGA. The CDR3 nucleotides read TGTGCCAGCAACTCCCGGGACAGGGGGGACACTGAAGCTTTCTTT. This encodes CASNSRDRGDTEAFF.

The V and J genes are TRBV10-2 and TRBJ2-7; D call uncertain. Germline CDR1 WSHSY, CDR2 SAAADI. There are 14 residues in the CDR3. Between the trimmed V and J ends, which lost 7 bases and 0 bases, there was a span of 13 bases. Here the CDR3 DNA reads TGCGCCAGCACCCCGAGAGCAAGCTCCTACGAGCAGTACTTC. Its translation is CASTPRASSYEQYF.

The chain carries TRBV7-3 and TRBJ2-3; D call uncertain. This CDR3 is built from 13 residues. Germline CDR1 reads SGHTA; CDR2 reads FQGTGA. V lost 8 bases, J lost 7 bases, and 16 bases lay in between. The CDR3 loop is CASAGGPTNTQYF. In DNA form, the CDR3 reads TGTGCCAGCGCTGGCGGACCCACGAATACGCAGTATTTT.

This clonotype has just one count. The chain links TRBV12-3 or TRBV12-4 to TRBJ2-7; 14 bases align to TRBD2. The CDR3 contains 17 residues. The J segment lost 0 bases and the V segment lost 5 bases, leaving 6 bases of the junction unmatched. The CDR3 region has the DNA TGTGCCAGCAGTAACGGACTAGCGGGAGGACACTCCTACGAGCAGTACTTC. Residues: CASSNGLAGGHSYEQYF.

This clonotype was counted between two and nine times. This rearrangement joins TRBV6-5 to TRBJ2-5; 8 bases map to TRBD2. The CDR3 is 14 amino acids. V gave up 4 bases and J gave up 1 base; unmatched junction bases: 2. The germline V gene has CDR1 MNHEY and CDR2 SVGAGI. The chain's CDR3 is CASSSTSGQETQYF. In DNA form, the CDR3 reads TGTGCCAGCAGTTCCACTAGCGGCCAAGAGACCCAGTACTTC.

The rearrangement links TRBV11-2 to TRBJ2-3; D may be TRBD1 (5 bases). The germline V and J ends were trimmed by 5 bases and 14 bases, with 26 bases remaining between them. The CDR3 is made up of 15 amino acids. Germline V gene lookup returns CDR1 SGHAT and CDR2 FQNNGV. The CDR3 here is CASSPVGYRDRYAYF. DNA for the CDR3: TGTGCCAGCAGCCCGGTGGGGTACCGTGACAGATACGCGTATTTT.

In its sample, this clonotype was seen a few times. J is TRBJ2-4 and V is TRBV10-3, with D tentatively TRBD1 (6 bases). The germline CDR1 and CDR2 sequences are ENHRY and SYGVKD. Trimming took 6 bases from V and 0 from J, leaving 15 bases between them. CDR3 size: 16 residues. This CDR3 is CAISGAGDLAKNIQYF. The CDR3 coding sequence is TGTGCCATCAGCGGGGCAGGGGACCTAGCCAAAAACATTCAGTACTTC.

The V and J genes are TRBV20-1 and TRBJ2-4; 11 nucleotides align to TRBD2. Germline V CDR1 and CDR2: DFQATT, SNEGSKA (reference sequence). J lost 0 bases, V lost 1 base, and 8 bases had no gene match. This CDR3 contains 18 residues. CDR3 nucleotides: TGCAGTGCTAGAGTTCCTGCAGGACTAGCGGGAGCCAAAAACATTCAGTACTTC. It is translated as CSARVPAGLAGAKNIQYF.

This clonotype was recorded a few times. This chain joins TRBV7-2 and TRBJ1-1; D is unclear. The CDR3 has 15 amino acids. Germline V lookup: CDR1 SGHTA, CDR2 FQGNSA. Trimming took 2 bases from V and 0 from J, leaving 10 bases between them. CDR3 DNA sequence: TGTGCCAGCAGCTTAACCGGGCCGATGAACACTGAAGCTTTCTTT. The encoded protein is CASSLTGPMNTEAFF.

Regarding this clonotype: One end of the junction does not line up with germline, which may come from a read error. The chain is built from TRBV6-5 and TRBJ2-3; weak D call: TRBD2 (6 bases). This CDR3 is 13 amino acids long. Germline V gene sequence: CDR1 MNHEY, CDR2 SVGAGI. CDR3 DNA sequence: TGTGCCGGCAGTCGGGGGAGCGCAGATACGCAGTATTTT. Translating gives CAGSRGSADTQYF.

This chain uses TRBV28 with TRBJ2-7, with a possible D match to TRBD1 (6 bases). V lost 4 bases, J lost 9 bases, and 16 bases lay in between. Germline V gives CDR1 MDHEN, CDR2 SYDVKM. The CDR3 is 13 amino acids. CDR3 sequence (DNA): TGTGCCAGCAGTTCCCACCCGAAGACAGGGCAGTACTTC. It codes for CASSSHPKTGQYF.

This clonotype came up a few times. V gene TRBV24-1 combines with J gene TRBJ2-1; 14 positions match TRBD2. Per the germline V gene, CDR1 is KGHDR and CDR2 is SFDVKD. Unmatched junction bases numbered 14, after V lost 5 bases and J lost 9 bases. The CDR3 spans 18 residues. The CDR3 reads CATSAPSTSGRDFSEQFF. The CDR3, as DNA: TGTGCCACCAGTGCCCCTTCGACTAGCGGGAGGGATTTTAGTGAGCAGTTCTTC.

On this clonotype: At one boundary the junction diverges from the germline segment, which might be a read error. The chain couples TRBV29-1 to TRBJ2-7; 7 bases map to TRBD2. CDR3 length: 15 residues. CDR1 and CDR2 (germline): SQVTM, ANQGSEA. The CDR3 reads CSVEAGTKTTYEQYF. The CDR3 DNA is TGCAGCGTCGAAGCGGGGACTAAAACTACCTACGAGCAGTACTTC.

The table lists this clonotype with a few counts. The V gene is TRBV4-2, the J gene TRBJ2-3, with 9 nucleotides matching TRBD2. This CDR3 has 16 amino acids. V lost 4 bases and J lost 4; bases outside the gene matches: 9. CDR1 and CDR2 (germline): LGHNA, YNFKEQ. DNA of the CDR3: TGTGCCAGCAGCCGCGAAAGGACTAGCGTAGCAGATACGCAGTATTTT. Encoded protein: CASSRERTSVADTQYF.